Sequencing of this TCR beta chain was carried out in a study of siplizumab effects on memory and regulatory T cells. Study-wide results and caveats: Naive T cells looked more diverse than memory cells, and they looked like major contributors to the alloresponse. Many proliferating CD4+ or CD8+ clones remained unclassified. Roughly 75-96% of them could not be assigned either a naive or a memory phenotype. Proof of suppressive function in proliferating Tregs from siplizumab cultures was not established.

Around 9.6 x 10^4 TCR templates per sample were sequenced. Sequenced by immunoSEQ multiplex PCR; TCRdb stores in-frame clones only, minus some. This sample carries roughly 100,000 clones, 80% to 95% of them seen once, and the ten largest clones take approximately 12%. The CDR3 totals 15 residues. J lost 4 bases, V lost 0 bases, and 3 bases had no gene match. The germline gives CDR1 KGHSH, CDR2 LQKENI. Turning to this clone: The antigen is not known.

V and J are TRBV18 and TRBJ2-3, with TRBD2 matching over 8 bases. Specimen: non-Treg CD4+ T cells sorted from blood. This receptor was taken from a human donor in good health. CDR3: CASSPPAGGSDTQYF. The DNA for the CDR3 is TGTGCCAGCTCACCACCGGCGGGGGGCTCAGATACGCAGTATTTT.